The TCR beta chain described here comes from a study of blood T cells in healthy people across ages. Points from the study as a whole: It was found that TCR beta diversity correlated strongly with the percentage of naive T cells.

Points on this clonotype: Its specificity is not known.

Combining a sample-barcoded 5' primer with a J-beta primer mix, a second PCR ran for roughly 7 to 11 cycles. Each CDR3 protein gets one entry after TCRdb re-called the 5' RACE reads with MiXCR. This sample carries about 680,000 distinct CDR3 sequences, around 45% of them seen once, and the ten largest clones take around 32%. The CDR3 consists of 17 residues. The J segment lost 3 bases and the V segment lost 3 bases, leaving 4 bases of the junction unmatched. The germline V gene encodes CDR1 MNHEY and CDR2 SMNVEV (reference sequence). It was about 10 milliliters of peripheral blood that were drawn from each donor.

This chain joins TRBV27 and TRBJ2-1; TRBD2 matches 14 bases. The TCR comes from a woman in her sixties or seventies in good health. Specimen: blood. CDR3 bases: TGTGCCAGCAGTTTTGATGGGACTAGCGGGAGCTACAATGAGCAGTTCTTC. Translated: CASSFDGTSGSYNEQFF.